These T cell receptor beta chains were read from a single sample in a study of cytotoxic CD8 clonotypes in ibrutinib-treated CLL. Profiling relied on immunoSEQ multiplex PCR, and the TCRdb table lists in-frame clones only, not all of them. The data show over 150,000 clones, with approximately 80% seen just once and about 1.9% held by the top ten. The source material was PBMCs, sampled after 12 months of ibrutinib treatment. These TCRs come from a human donor with chronic lymphocytic leukemia. The CDR3 runs from the conserved cysteine through the conserved F or W. The D gene is left open where the match is weak. Not all rows give a size; the values are once, few, many and, for expanded clones, a class.

TRBV28	-	TRBJ1-2	TRBD1	TGTGCCAGCAGTTTACCCCTCCCGGACAGGGAAAATGGCTACACCTTC	CASSLPLPDRENGYTF
TRBV2	-	TRBJ2-7	-	TGTGCCAGCGCGTCAACAGGAGCATCCTACGAGCAGTACTTC	CASASTGASYEQYF
TRBV19	-	TRBJ1-4	-	TGTGCCAGTAGCGGACAGTATGAAAAACTGTTTTTT	CASSGQYEKLFF
TRBV7-9	-	TRBJ1-1	-	TGTGCCAGCAGCGCCTTTACCGAAGCTTTCTTT	CASSAFTEAFF
TRBV10-3	-	TRBJ2-2	-	TGTGCCATCAGGGAAGGGGGGGACACCGGGGAGCTGTTTTTT	CAIREGGDTGELFF
TRBV7-3	-	TRBJ2-1	-	TGTGCCAGCAGCTTAACCTCGCGGGGTTCCTACAATGAGCAGTTCTTC	CASSLTSRGSYNEQFF
TRBV5-1	-	TRBJ2-5	TRBD1	TGCGCCAGCAGCTGGGGGGACAGGGGAAAAGAGACCCAGTACTTC	CASSWGDRGKETQYF
TRBV9	-	TRBJ2-3	-	TGTGCCAGCAGCCCTCATAATGGGGCCACAGATACGCAGTATTTT	CASSPHNGATDTQYF
TRBV5-1	-	TRBJ2-7	TRBD2	TGCGCCAGCAGCACGGGACTAGCTTACGAGCAGTACTTC	CASSTGLAYEQYF
TRBV10-3	-	TRBJ1-2	TRBD1	TGTGCCATCAGTGAACAGGGGGGGGTCTATGGCTACACCTTC	CAISEQGGVYGYTF
TRBV30	-	TRBJ2-7	-	TGTGCCTGGAGTTCCTACGGCCCTCAAAACGAGCAGTACTTC	CAWSSYGPQNEQYF
TRBV6-6	once	TRBJ1-1	-	TGTGCCAGCAGTCTGGGCTACACTGAAGCTTTCTTT	CASSLGYTEAFF
TRBV21-1	-	TRBJ2-2	-	TGTGCCAGCAGCAGAGGACAGGGGAACACCGGGGAGCTGTTTTTT	CASSRGQGNTGELFF
TRBV23-1	-	TRBJ1-4	-	TGCGCCCGCTCCGTGCCAGGCGAAAAACTGTTTTTT	CARSVPGEKLFF
TRBV5-1	-	TRBJ2-7	-	TGCGCCAGCAGCCTCAGGGTCGCCTACGAGCAGTACTTC	CASSLRVAYEQYF
TRBV7-3	-	TRBJ2-1	TRBD2	TGTGCCAGCAGCTTAACGCCGGAGACTAGCGGGAGCTCCTACAATGAGCAGTTCTTC	CASSLTPETSGSSYNEQFF
TRBV28	-	TRBJ1-2	-	TGTGCCACCGGTGTTTGGTCAACCAACTATGGCTACACCTTC	CATGVWSTNYGYTF
TRBV11-3	-	TRBJ2-1	-	TGTGCCAGCAGCTCAGGGCGGGGTGACTACAATGAGCAGTTCTTC	CASSSGRGDYNEQFF
TRBV6-5	-	TRBJ2-7	TRBD1	TGTGCCAGCAGCCTTGACAGGGTCGGGCAGTACTTC	CASSLDRVGQYF
TRBV28	-	TRBJ2-6	-	TGTGCCAGCAGTTTGTCTGGGGCCAACGTCCTGACTTTC	CASSLSGANVLTF
TRBV7-8	-	TRBJ2-7	-	TGTGCCAGCAGCTTAGTTAAGTTATACGAGCAGTACTTC	CASSLVKLYEQYF
TRBV28	-	TRBJ1-1	TRBD1	TGTGCCAGCAGTTTGGGGCCAGGACGGGGCAGGGGGCGGGGCACTGAAGCTTTCTTT	CASSLGPGRGRGRGTEAFF
TRBV4-3	-	TRBJ1-1	-	TGCGCCAGCAGCCAAGATCCAAAGGGGTCCACTGAAGCTTTCTTT	CASSQDPKGSTEAFF
TRBV5-4	-	TRBJ1-2	TRBD1	TGTGCCAGCAGCTTGAAGGGACAGGGTAACTATGGCTACACCTTC	CASSLKGQGNYGYTF
TRBV29-1	-	TRBJ2-5	TRBD1	TGCAGCGGGGACAGGGGCTCCCAAGAGACCCAGTACTTC	CSGDRGSQETQYF
TRBV30	-	TRBJ2-7	-	TGTGCCTGGATGTGGACAGAATATAATCTGTACTTC	CAWMWTEYNLYF
TRBV9	few	TRBJ2-1	-	TGTGCCAGCAGCAAGGGACTCCTCGATGAGCAGTTCTTC	CASSKGLLDEQFF
TRBV28	-	TRBJ1-3	-	TGTGCCAGCAGTTTATTAGCTACAGGACCCTCTGGAAACACCATATATTTT	CASSLLATGPSGNTIYF
TRBV6-5	-	TRBJ1-1	-	TGTGCCAGCAGCCGCTCCGGGGGTAACACTGAAGCTTTCTTT	CASSRSGGNTEAFF
TRBV14	-	TRBJ2-2	-	TGTGCCAGCAGCCAAGAGGCTGGCGGGGAGCTGTTTTTT	CASSQEAGGELFF
TRBV11-2	once	TRBJ2-3	TRBD2	TGTGCCAGCAGCACGCTTAGCGGGAGATCCACAGATACGCAGTATTTT	CASSTLSGRSTDTQYF
TRBV18	-	TRBJ1-1	TRBD1	TGTGCCAGCTCACCTCGACAGGGACATGGGATGGCTTTCTTT	CASSPRQGHGMAFF
TRBV10-3	-	TRBJ2-1	TRBD1	TGTGCCATCAGTACGGGACAGGGGGCGGCGGATGAGCAGTTCTTC	CAISTGQGAADEQFF
TRBV2	-	TRBJ1-4	-	TGTGCCAGCAGTGAAGCGCGCAGATCAACTAATGAAAAACTGTTTTTT	CASSEARRSTNEKLFF
TRBV4-1	-	TRBJ1-3	-	TGCGCCAGCAGCCAATACACTACGACCTCTGGAAACACCATATATTTT	CASSQYTTTSGNTIYF
TRBV7-9	-	TRBJ2-2	TRBD1	TGTGCCAGCAGTAGCACAGGGGGCGTCACCGGGGAGCTGTTTTTT	CASSSTGGVTGELFF
TRBV11-2	-	TRBJ2-7	-	TGTGCCAGCAGCTTAGCACGGGGGCCGAGATACGAGCAGTACTTC	CASSLARGPRYEQYF
TRBV18	-	TRBJ1-5	-	TGTGCCAGCTCCAAGGGGTCCGAAAGGCCCCAGCATTTT	CASSKGSERPQHF
TRBV7-8	-	TRBJ2-7	TRBD2	TGTGCCAGCAGCTTAGTGGAGCTAGCGGGCTACGAGCAGTACTTC	CASSLVELAGYEQYF
TRBV28	-	TRBJ2-3	-	TGTGCCAGCAGCCCAGGACAGTCTAGCACAGATACGCAGTATTTT	CASSPGQSSTDTQYF
TRBV2	-	TRBJ1-4	TRBD1	TGTGCCAGCAGTGAGGACAGGGGGCTGGAACTGTTTTTT	CASSEDRGLELFF